A single sample gave rise to the 29 T cell receptor beta chains below, sequenced in a study of T cell repertoires in cytomegalovirus infection. Each CDR3 protein gets one entry after TCRdb re-called the reads with MiXCR. The table has about 360,000 distinct CDR3 sequences, roughly 18% seen once; the top ten hold 8.5% to 10%. The sequencing sample was made of PBMCs. The receptors shown here come from a human donor in good health (CMV status not recorded). Some clones in this sample may be carry-over from other donors' samples.

In this sample, this clonotype turned up many times. The genes are TRBV27 and TRBJ1-4, with a possible D match to TRBD1 (5 bases). The V end lost 10 bases, the J end lost 0 bases, and 30 bases lay between the germline ends. Germline V gene data show CDR1 as MNHEY and CDR2 as SMNVEV (reference sequence). The CDR3 consists of 20 residues. The CDR3 nucleotides read TGTGCCACCGACATCCGGCCGAGCGGGGGAAAGATAGCAACTAATGAAAAACTGTTTTTT. It translates to CATDIRPSGGKIATNEKLFF. Variable domain in full (rest from reference TRBV27 and TRBJ1-4): EAQVTQNPRYLITVTGKKLTVTCSQNMNHEYMSWYRQDPGLGLRQIYYSMNVEVTDKGDVPEGYKVSRKEKRNFPLILESPSPNQTSLYFCATDIRPSGGKIATNEKLFFGSGTQLSVL.

This clonotype was seen at least ten times. The chain has TRBV11-2 and TRBJ2-7; D not resolved. The CDR3 loop spans 15 amino acids. Trimming removed 0 bases at V and 3 bases at J, with 12 bases between. CDR1 is SGHAT, CDR2 FQNNGV, per germline. The CDR3 region has the DNA TGTGCCAGCAGCTTAGACTACTTAAACTTCTACGAGCAGTACTTC. The encoded protein is CASSLDYLNFYEQYF.

There are many counts of this clonotype. V is TRBV7-2 and J is TRBJ2-1; 7 nucleotides line up with TRBD1. The trim removed 3 bases at V and 4 bases at J, leaving 6 bases unmatched. Per the germline V gene, CDR1 is SGHTA and CDR2 is FQGNSA. The CDR3 has 15 residues. This CDR3 is CASSFDTGAYNEQFF. CDR3 DNA: TGTGCCAGCAGCTTCGACACAGGGGCATACAATGAGCAGTTCTTC.

This clonotype appeared many times. The V and J genes are TRBV20-1 and TRBJ2-5; no clear D gene. The CDR3 has 11 amino acids. Germline V gene lookup returns CDR1 DFQATT and CDR2 SNEGSKA (reference sequence). Between the trimmed V and J ends, which lost 4 bases and 4 bases, there was a span of 7 bases. The CDR3 coding sequence is TGCAGTGCTACCCCCCGAGAGACCCAGTACTTC. Translated: CSATPRETQYF.

This clonotype was seen a few times. The V and J genes are TRBV5-1 and TRBJ1-1, with 8 bases matching TRBD1. The germline CDR1 and CDR2 sequences are SGHRS and YFSETQ. This CDR3 has 17 amino acids. The J segment lost 4 bases and the V segment lost 4 bases, leaving 15 bases of the junction unmatched. CDR3 nucleotides: TGCGCCAGCAGCCCCGGACAGGGCGGCTTCGGGGGCACTGAAGCTTTCTTT. It specifies CASSPGQGGFGGTEAFF.

This chain joins TRBV4-1 and TRBJ1-5, with 7 bases matching TRBD1. After removal of 5 bases from V and 7 bases from J, the junction contained 11 bases not matched to a gene. The germline gives CDR1 MGHRA, CDR2 YSYEKL. This CDR3 comprises 15 residues. The CDR3 sequence is CASSSVDRANQPQHF. DNA for the CDR3: TGCGCCAGCAGCTCAGTCGACAGGGCCAACCAGCCCCAGCATTTT.

This clonotype has a count of ten or more. V usage is TRBV12-3 or TRBV12-4 and J usage is TRBJ2-3, with D tentatively TRBD2 (7 bases). There are 16 residues in the CDR3. Trimming shortened V by 7 bases and J by 1 base, and 18 bases separated the two germline ends. This CDR3 reads CASTGLGGSRTDTQYF. In DNA, the CDR3 is TGTGCCAGCACTGGACTAGGGGGGAGCCGCACAGATACGCAGTATTTT.

A few counts support this clonotype. The V gene is TRBV5-5, the J gene TRBJ2-1; D not resolved. Germline assignment: CDR1 SGHKS and CDR2 YYEKEE (reference sequence). Deletions cut 0 bases from V and 7 bases from J, with 8 bases between. The CDR3 length is 13 residues. CDR3 residues: CASSLARWNEQFF. The CDR3 nucleotides are TGTGCCAGCAGCTTGGCTAGGTGGAATGAGCAGTTCTTC.

This clonotype was detected only a few times. The rearrangement joins TRBV7-9 to TRBJ1-1, with D uncertain. Per the germline V gene, CDR1 is SEHNR and CDR2 is FQNEAQ (reference sequence). CDR3 length: 13 amino acids. Trimming took 1 base from V and 4 from J, leaving 7 bases between them. DNA of the CDR3: TGTGCCAGCAGCTTAGTCGTACTCACTGAAGCTTTCTTT. This sequence encodes CASSLVVLTEAFF.

CDR3 DNA: TGTGCCAGCCTTCGGGCTAGCGGCTCCTACGAGCAGTACTTC. Protein product: CASLRASGSYEQYF. The chain is built from TRBV18 and TRBJ2-7; 7 bases map to TRBD2. Germline trimming cut 8 bases from V and 0 bases from J; bases unmatched to any gene: 7. This CDR3 spans 14 amino acids. CDR1 is KGHSH and CDR2 is LQKENI in the germline V gene. The whole variable domain, remainder taken from reference TRBV18 and TRBJ2-7, is NAGVMQNPRHLVRRRGQEARLRCSPMKGHSHVYWYRQLPEEGLKFMVYLQKENIIDESGMPKERFSAEFPKEGPSILRIQQVVRGDSAAYFCASLRASGSYEQYFGPGTRLTVT.

This clonotype was found a few times. This chain connects TRBV7-7 to TRBJ2-1; D is unresolved. Germline V gene data show CDR1 as SSHAT and CDR2 as FNYEAQ (reference sequence). Trimming shortened V by 0 bases and J by 8 bases, and 8 bases separated the two germline ends. The length of the CDR3 is 13 residues. CDR3 residues: CASSLATGHEQFF. The CDR3 DNA reads TGTGCCAGCAGCTTAGCGACGGGCCATGAGCAGTTCTTC.

This clonotype was counted a few times. This sequence joins TRBV7-9 and TRBJ1-3, with TRBD1 matching over 8 bases. The ends lost 5 bases at V and 0 bases at J; junction bases unmatched: 3. CDR1 and CDR2 (germline): SEHNR, FQNEAQ (reference sequence). The CDR3 loop spans 15 amino acids. The DNA of the CDR3 is TGTGCCAGCAGCCCACAGGGGGTCTCTGGAAACACCATATATTTT. Translation: CASSPQGVSGNTIYF.

This clonotype came up many times. This CDR3 is CASSPAGSWGYTF. The CDR3 DNA is TGTGCCAGCAGCCCGGCGGGCTCTTGGGGCTACACCTTC. V is TRBV12-3 or TRBV12-4 and J is TRBJ1-2; no definite D call. This CDR3 is built from 13 residues. V was shortened by 6 bases and J by 8 bases, with 16 bases between the two germline ends.

This chain links TRBV4-2 with TRBJ2-7; TRBD2 matches 7 bases. J lost 3 bases, V lost 0 bases, and 5 bases had no gene match. This CDR3 spans 15 amino acids. Germline V gene lookup returns CDR1 LGHNA and CDR2 YNFKEQ. DNA of the CDR3: TGTGCCAGCAGCCAAGATTGGCGGGACTACTACGAGCAGTACTTC. Its protein is CASSQDWRDYYEQYF.

There are many counts of this clonotype. The V gene is TRBV24-1, the J gene TRBJ2-5, with 9 bases aligning to TRBD2. Germline loops: CDR1 KGHDR, CDR2 SFDVKD. CDR3 size: 14 residues. V gave up 7 bases and J gave up 2 bases; unmatched junction bases: 4. CDR3 DNA: TGTGCCACCAGCGGCGGGGGGGCTCAAGAGACCCAGTACTTC. This translates into CATSGGGAQETQYF.

This clonotype occurred a few times. V gene TRBV2 combines with J gene TRBJ1-2; a possible D gene is TRBD1 (6 bases). Trimming took 6 bases from V and 2 from J, leaving 16 bases between them. The V gene's germline CDR1 is SNHLY and CDR2 FYNNEI. CDR3 length: 15 amino acids. The CDR3 DNA reads as TGTGCCAGCAGCCAGGGGCAGGGTCTCAACTATGGCTACACCTTC. It specifies CASSQGQGLNYGYTF.

This clonotype was observed many times. V gene TRBV7-2 combines with J gene TRBJ1-2; no firm D call. With 1 base removed from V and 4 bases from J, the gap between germline ends came to 7 bases. The CDR3 sequence is 13 residues long. Germline V gene data show CDR1 as SGHTA and CDR2 as FQGNSA. The CDR3 here is CASSLDPAYGYTF. In nucleotides, the CDR3 is TGTGCCAGCAGCTTAGACCCGGCCTATGGCTACACCTTC.

The J gene is TRBJ1-1, the V gene TRBV2; 7 bases are shared with TRBD1. CDR1 and CDR2 from the germline V gene are SNHLY and FYNNEI. The V gene end was trimmed by 7 bases and the J gene end by 7 bases; junction bases not matched to a gene: 9. This CDR3 comprises 13 residues. Here the CDR3 reads CASIRDRRDEAFF. Written as DNA, the CDR3 is TGTGCCAGCATCCGGGACAGAAGGGATGAAGCTTTCTTT.

This chain joins TRBV7-2 and TRBJ1-5; tentatively, D is TRBD1 (5 bases). The germline gives CDR1 SGHTA, CDR2 FQGNSA. With 2 bases removed from V and 7 bases from J, the gap between germline ends came to 18 bases. This CDR3 has 16 amino acids. The CDR3 nucleotides are TGTGCCAGCAGCTTATTCGCTCATGGGTGGGGGCAGCCCCAGCATTTT. Translation: CASSLFAHGWGQPQHF.

The V call is TRBV15, the J call TRBJ2-1, with 8 nucleotides matching TRBD1. In germline, CDR1 is LNHNV, CDR2 YYDKDF (reference sequence). The CDR3 is 13 residues long. The V and J ends lost 11 bases and 8 bases, in that order; junction bases with no gene match: 11. The CDR3 region has the DNA TGTGCCTTCAGCCAGGACAGGGTGGATGAGCAGTTCTTC. Amino acids: CAFSQDRVDEQFF.

Only a few counts were recorded for this clonotype. V usage is TRBV4-3 and J usage is TRBJ2-1; 7 bases fit TRBD2. The CDR3 runs 16 residues. V gave up 0 bases and J gave up 10 bases; unmatched junction bases: 12. CDR1 is LGHNA, CDR2 YSLEER, per germline. The CDR3 here is CASSQEGALGLREQFF. CDR3 DNA: TGCGCCAGCAGCCAAGAGGGCGCGCTGGGACTAAGGGAGCAGTTCTTC.

This clonotype has a handful of counts. The genes are TRBV20-1 and TRBJ2-1, with 11 positions matching TRBD2. The CDR3 has 16 amino acids. Germline V lookup: CDR1 DFQATT, CDR2 SNEGSKA (reference sequence). The V gene end was trimmed by 2 bases and the J gene end by 7 bases; junction bases not matched to a gene: 10. This chain's CDR3 is CSARWDSGRASNEQFF. CDR3 sequence (DNA): TGCAGTGCTAGATGGGATAGCGGGAGGGCCTCGAATGAGCAGTTCTTC.

The sample holds a few counts of this clonotype. J is TRBJ2-7 and V is TRBV25-1; D gene uncertain. V was trimmed by 0 bases and J by 0 bases, leaving 6 bases between them. The CDR3 length is 14 residues. Germline V CDR1 and CDR2: MGHDK, SYGVNS. The CDR3 protein is CASSEYSSSYEQYF. CDR3 nucleotide sequence: TGTGCCAGCAGTGAATATAGTTCCTCCTACGAGCAGTACTTC.

The sample holds many counts of this clonotype. The junction and the germline gene differ at one end; a read error may be behind it. The gene calls are TRBV7-2 and TRBJ1-2; 9 bases agree with TRBD1. Germline loops: CDR1 SGHTA, CDR2 FQGNSA. The CDR3 is 15 amino acids. The CDR3 spells CASSRNTGQGTGYTF. The CDR3 DNA sequence: TGTGCCAGCAGCAGAAACACGGGACAGGGAACGGGCTATACCTTC.

The sample holds many counts of this clonotype. V gene TRBV10-3 combines with J gene TRBJ1-4; D is undetermined. The CDR3 totals 13 residues. Germline CDR1 ENHRY, CDR2 SYGVKD. V was shortened by 10 bases and J by 4 bases, with 13 bases between the two germline ends. CDR3 residues: CATTTDHNEKLFF. In DNA, the CDR3 is TGTGCCACAACCACAGACCATAATGAAAAACTGTTTTTT.

CDR3 in DNA: TGTGCCAGCAGGGACGAGGCACATTCGGGACTGCTGCAAGAGACCCAGTACTTC. Translated, it gives CASRDEAHSGLLQETQYF. The chain links TRBV14 to TRBJ2-5, with TRBD2 as a possible D gene (6 bases). Germline V gene sequence: CDR1 SGHDN, CDR2 FVKESK. Trimming removed 6 bases from V and 2 bases from J, with 25 bases in between. The CDR3 extends over 18 amino acids.

This clonotype turned up a few times. The chain carries TRBV7-2 and TRBJ2-3; 7 bases are shared with TRBD2. V shed 5 bases and J 6 bases; nucleotides not matched to a gene: 20. In germline, CDR1 is SGHTA, CDR2 FQGNSA. CDR3 size: 18 residues. The CDR3: CASSPSASGRPGRDTQYF. CDR3 coding DNA: TGTGCCAGCAGCCCATCCGCCTCCGGGAGGCCCGGGAGGGATACGCAGTATTTT.

This clonotype has only a few counts. V and J are TRBV12-3 or TRBV12-4 and TRBJ1-2, with D unclear. V shed 3 bases and J shed 8 bases, with 10 bases lying between them. The CDR3 covers 12 residues. In DNA form, the CDR3 reads TGTGCCAGCAGTTTGGCATTGGGAGGCTACACCTTC. Translated: CASSLALGGYTF.

This clonotype occurred a few times. This is likely a read error, given that the CDR3 carries no conserved phenylalanine or tryptophan at its end. CDR3 sequence: CASSLFAPGSGHEQYL. Here the CDR3 DNA reads TGTGCCAGCAGCTTATTCGCCCCGGGGTCGGGGCACGAGCAGTACTTA. V usage is TRBV7-2 and J usage is TRBJ2-7; the D call may be TRBD1 or TRBD2 (5 bases each). This CDR3 comprises 16 residues. The germline V gene encodes CDR1 SGHTA and CDR2 FQGNSA. V lost 2 bases to trimming and J lost 5 bases, with 19 bases between them.